The source of this T cell receptor (beta chain) is a study of early T cells in non-severe SARS-CoV-2 infection. In the study overall: Sequencing input comprised bulk RNA from unsorted whole blood; chain pairing was not available.

This clonotype was detected many times. TCRdb reprocessed the 5' RACE reads via MiXCR and lists one record per CDR3 protein. The sample yields about 76,000 distinct CDR3 sequences, about 11% seen once. The sequencing input was whole blood. The receptor was derived from an adult who was a healthcare worker with PCR-confirmed SARS-CoV-2 infection or an uninfected control (not recorded which).

The CDR3: CASSSGGSSYEQYF. As DNA, the CDR3 is TGTGCCAGCAGTTCGGGGGGATCCTCCTACGAGCAGTACTTC. The V gene is TRBV27, the J gene TRBJ2-7; 7 positions match TRBD2. Germline CDR1 and CDR2: MNHEY and SMNVEV (reference sequence). This CDR3 is 14 amino acids long. V dropped 4 bases and J dropped 0; count of bases not matched to a gene: 3.